The subject of this entry is one TCR beta chain. The data were obtained in a study of cytotoxic CD8 clonotypes in ibrutinib-treated CLL. V was shortened by 4 bases and J by 5 bases, with 16 bases between the two germline ends. CDR1 is SGHNT, CDR2 YYREEE, per germline (reference sequence). This CDR3 region has 15 residues. TCRdb's table, derived via immunoSEQ multiplex PCR, lists solely in-frame clones and lacks some. This sample has over 45,000 clones; 45% to 70% occur once, and the top ten carry about a fifth. Material: PBMCs, obtained after 24 months of ibrutinib treatment. This sequence joins TRBV5-4 and TRBJ1-5, with a possible D match to TRBD1 (5 bases). The TCR sequence derives from a human donor with chronic lymphocytic leukemia. In DNA form, the CDR3 reads TGTGCCAGCAGCCGCAGGTGGTGGGGGTATCAGCCCCAGCATTTT. Translating gives CASSRRWWGYQPQHF.